This entry concerns a single TCR beta chain. MiXCR was run by TCRdb on the PCR reads, yielding one entry per CDR3 protein. The top ten clones hold roughly a quarter of a sample with 15,000 to 20,000 distinct CDR3 sequences, 40% to 55% of them seen once. This CDR3 spans 15 amino acids. V lost 9 bases to trimming and J lost 4 bases, with 16 bases between them. These data are taken from a study of tumor-infiltrating lymphocytes in oesophageal squamous cell carcinoma. The source material was esophageal tumor tissue. The sequence came from a male donor with esophageal squamous cell carcinoma. The genes are TRBV12-3 or TRBV12-4 and TRBJ2-6; D may be TRBD1 (6 bases). The CDR3: CASTRAGDGANVLTF. In DNA, the CDR3 is TGTGCCAGTACCCGCGCAGGGGACGGGGCCAACGTCCTGACTTTC.